Sequencing of this TCR beta chain was carried out in a study of blood T cells in healthy people across ages. Study-wide findings and caveats: Roughly linear age-related decline in beta diversity appeared, significant by age about 40.

Using a J-beta primer mix together with a sample-barcoded 5' primer, a second PCR was run for about 7 to 12 cycles. A template-switch adaptor with 12 random nucleotides tagged each cDNA molecule. TCRdb called the 5' RACE reads again in MiXCR, with one record for every CDR3 protein. The profile shows approximately 800,000 distinct CDR3 sequences, about 46% of them singletons. This clonotype was seen a single time. Its antigen is not known. Germline CDR1 MDHEN, CDR2 SYDVKM. This CDR3 comprises 13 residues. Between the trimmed V and J ends, which lost 7 bases and 2 bases, there was a span of 9 bases. Source material: blood. This receptor was obtained from a man older than 75 in good health. This chain uses TRBV28 with TRBJ2-1, with D unclear. CDR3 sequence (DNA): TGTGCCAGCAATTCCAGGACCTACAATGAGCAGTTCTTC. Its translation: CASNSRTYNEQFF.